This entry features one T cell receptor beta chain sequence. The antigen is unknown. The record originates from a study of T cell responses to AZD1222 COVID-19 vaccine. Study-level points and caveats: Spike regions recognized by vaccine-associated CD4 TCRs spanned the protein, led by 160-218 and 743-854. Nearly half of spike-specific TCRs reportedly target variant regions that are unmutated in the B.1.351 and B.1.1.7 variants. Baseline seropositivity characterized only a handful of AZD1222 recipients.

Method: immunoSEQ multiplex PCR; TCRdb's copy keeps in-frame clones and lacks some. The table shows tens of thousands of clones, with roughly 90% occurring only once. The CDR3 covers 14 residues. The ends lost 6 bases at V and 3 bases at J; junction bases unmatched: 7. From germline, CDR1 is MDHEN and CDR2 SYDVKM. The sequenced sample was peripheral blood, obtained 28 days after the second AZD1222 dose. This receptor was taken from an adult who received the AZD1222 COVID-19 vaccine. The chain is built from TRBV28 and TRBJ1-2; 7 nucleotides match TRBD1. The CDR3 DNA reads TGTGCCAGCAGACGCGGACAGGCTGACTATGGCTACACCTTC. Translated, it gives CASRRGQADYGYTF.